The 5 T cell receptor beta chains given below trace back to one sample, sequenced in a study of identifying expanded T cells in peripheral blood (dated by TCRdb to about 2019). Library creation used the immunoSEQ multiplex PCR assay. TCRdb re-hosts the immuneACCESS table, in-frame sequences only. Its copies lack some clones; in the studies checked, an unresolved V gene accounts for under half of them, and the cause for the rest is not known. For this sample the table gives 130,000 or so clones, of which more than 80% were detected only once. In total, the top ten clones hold 3.3% of the sample. The sample comprised blood. The source of these receptors is a person aged 18 to 75 in good health.

The chain recombines TRBV5-6 with TRBJ2-3; D may be TRBD1 (5 bases). This CDR3 region has 14 residues. Deletions cut 4 bases from V and 2 bases from J, with 11 bases between. Germline CDR1 is SGHDT and CDR2 is YYEEEE. CDR3 residues: CASSGAVTTDTQYF. The CDR3 nucleotides read TGTGCCAGCAGCGGGGCGGTGACCACAGATACGCAGTATTTT.

The genes are TRBV4-3 and TRBJ1-4; TRBD1 matches 8 bases. Germline-derived CDR1 and CDR2 are LGHNA and YSLEER. CDR3 length: 16 amino acids. V trimming: 0 bases; J trimming: 7 bases; junction bases outside the gene matches: 7. CDR3 sequence (DNA): TGCGCCAGCAGCCAAGACGGTACAGGGGGGAGTGAAAAACTGTTTTTT. Translation: CASSQDGTGGSEKLFF.

This sequence joins TRBV9 and TRBJ2-1, with 9 bases matching TRBD1. Looked up from germline, CDR1 is SGDLS and CDR2 is YYNGEE. J gave up 8 bases and V 3 bases, and 12 bases lay outside the gene matches. The CDR3 loop spans 16 amino acids. The CDR3 DNA reads as TGTGCCAGCAGCGGAACCGGGACAGGGAGAATTGATGAGCAGTTCTTC. It yields the protein CASSGTGTGRIDEQFF. The full variable domain, completed using reference TRBV9 and TRBJ2-1, is DSGVTQTPKHLITATGQRVTLRCSPRSGDLSVYWYQQSLDQGLQFLIQYYNGEERAKGNILERFSAQQFPDLHSELNLSSLELGDSALYFCASSGTGTGRIDEQFFGPGTRLTVL.

The CDR3 sequence: CASSLQAYGDTQYF. The CDR3 nucleotides read TGCGCCAGCAGCTTACAGGCTTATGGAGATACGCAGTATTTT. The chain links TRBV5-1 to TRBJ2-3; D perhaps matches TRBD1 (5 bases). Germline V gene sequence: CDR1 SGHRS, CDR2 YFSETQ. Trimming removed 2 bases from V and 5 bases from J, with 12 bases in between. CDR3 length equals 14 residues.

This chain joins TRBV13 and TRBJ1-1; D is uncertain. Trimming took off 5 bases at V and 0 bases at J, with 7 bases between the two ends. Germline lookup yields CDR1 PRHDT and CDR2 FYEKMQ (reference sequence). The CDR3 runs to 13 residues. The CDR3 bases are TGTGCCAGCAGCACTAAGTTGAACACTGAAGCTTTCTTT. Protein: CASSTKLNTEAFF.